This entry describes one T cell receptor beta chain. The target antigen is unknown. The data are from a study of CXCR3-negative and CXCR3-positive naive CD8 T cells. As for the study in general: Each library gave roughly 1.6 +/- 0.3 million of approximately 140 million TRB reads.

UMI labels and 5' RACE were used to prepare the TRB cDNA libraries. TCRdb re-called the 5' RACE reads; one entry per CDR3 protein, DNA not given. This sample contains around 95,000 distinct CDR3 sequences. Study-wide points: CXCR3-positive naive cells carried more hydrophobic TRB CDR3s than CXCR3-negative ones. Diversity proved comparably high across both naive subsets and much lower in memory CD8+ cells.

Germline V gene sequence: CDR1 MNHEY, CDR2 SMNVEV (reference sequence). This CDR3 has 13 amino acids. The sequence was collected from a human donor in good health. Some clones in this sample may be carry-over from other donors' samples. The chain carries TRBV27 and TRBJ2-5; TCRdb's D call of TRBD2 is untestable without DNA. The sample comprised naive CXCR3+ CD8+ T cells from blood. Subset reported: CD45RO-CCR7+CD27+CD95- naive CD8+ T cells expressing CXCR3 (TNR3+). The CDR3 region is CASTGANQETQYF.